The rows below give T cell receptor beta chains drawn from one sample of a study of cytomegalovirus exposure and HLA in healthy donors. Sequenced by immunoSEQ multiplex PCR; TCRdb stores in-frame clones only, minus some. The sample lists 150,000 to 200,000 clones; approximately 85% were seen once. The specimen was PBMCs. The source of these receptors is a woman aged 45-65 years in good health and CMV-seronegative. Each CDR3 is given with its conserved first and last residue. A D gene is named only where the DNA matches it firmly. Rows give clone size only sometimes, using once, few, many, or a class for an expanded clone.

D gene	J gene	clone size	V gene	CDR3 protein	CDR3 DNA
TRBD1	TRBJ1-1	.	TRBV4-1	CASSQFRGRRNTEAFF	TGCGCCAGCAGCCAGTTCAGGGGGCGCAGGAACACTGAAGCTTTCTTT
.	TRBJ2-6	.	TRBV28	CASSSGGTGANVLTF	TGTGCCAGCAGTTCTGGAGGGACTGGGGCCAACGTCCTGACTTTC
TRBD1	TRBJ2-2	few	TRBV13	CASRPGTGANTGELFF	TGTGCCAGCAGGCCCGGGACAGGGGCGAACACCGGGGAGCTGTTTTTT
TRBD2	TRBJ2-1	.	TRBV7-8	CASSPQWGGSKINEQFF	TGTGCCAGCAGCCCCCAATGGGGGGGGTCAAAAATAAATGAGCAGTTCTTC
.	TRBJ2-3	.	TRBV7-9	CASSFGTGGDTQYF	TGTGCCAGCAGCTTCGGGACCGGGGGAGATACGCAGTATTTT
.	TRBJ2-5	.	TRBV10-3	CAIRETLGETQYF	TGTGCCATCAGAGAGACCCTCGGGGAGACCCAGTACTTC
.	TRBJ1-4	.	TRBV7-9	CSSSNRATNEKLFF	TGTTCCAGCAGCAACAGGGCAACTAATGAAAAACTGTTTTTT
TRBD1	TRBJ1-5	.	TRBV19	CASSNGQGVGQPQHF	TGTGCCAGTAGCAACGGACAGGGCGTGGGTCAGCCCCAGCATTTT
.	TRBJ1-1	.	TRBV9	CASSTGGQGGTEAFF	TGTGCCAGCAGCACCGGTGGGCAGGGAGGTACTGAAGCTTTCTTT
TRBD2	TRBJ2-7	.	TRBV4-2	CASSQVNRGSSGPGHEQYF	TGTGCCAGCAGCCAAGTAAACCGTGGGTCTAGCGGCCCCGGCCACGAGCAGTACTTC
TRBD1	TRBJ2-5	.	TRBV6-1	CASSITGVQETQYF	TGTGCCAGCAGTATTACAGGGGTCCAAGAGACCCAGTACTTC
.	TRBJ2-3	.	TRBV19	CASSGARTDTQYF	TGTGCCAGTTCGGGAGCGAGGACAGATACGCAGTATTTT
TRBD2	TRBJ2-3	.	TRBV9	CASKKGLAGVADTQYF	TGTGCCAGCAAGAAAGGGCTAGCGGGAGTTGCAGATACGCAGTATTTT
TRBD1	TRBJ1-1	.	TRBV15	CATSRGGQGASEAFF	TGTGCCACCAGCAGGGGGGGACAGGGGGCCTCTGAAGCTTTCTTT
.	TRBJ2-3	.	TRBV27	CASSPPLTSGFLGTQYF	TGTGCCAGCAGTCCCCCGCTTACTAGTGGGTTCTTAGGTACGCAGTATTTT
.	TRBJ2-3	.	TRBV7-8	CASSYFEKYGTDTQYF	TGTGCCAGCAGCTACTTCGAAAAGTATGGCACAGATACGCAGTATTTT
.	TRBJ2-3	few	TRBV15	CATSRGLFPHTDTQYF	TGTGCCACCAGCAGAGGACTATTCCCACACACAGATACGCAGTATTTT
.	TRBJ1-2	.	TRBV30	CAWSPGPVGYTF	TGTGCCTGGAGCCCGGGTCCCGTCGGCTACACCTTC